This T cell receptor beta chain came from a study of control samples from healthy donors and cancer patients. Assay used: immunoSEQ multiplex PCR; TCRdb lists only in-frame clones, some missing. The sample shows about 120,000 clones, about nine tenths of them seen only once. The receptor comes from a woman younger than 30 in good health. The material sequenced was blood.

CDR3 coding DNA: TGCGCCAGCAGCCGAAACAGGGGACAAGAGACCCAGTACTTC. Its translation: CASSRNRGQETQYF. The chain joins TRBV4-1 to TRBJ2-5; 7 bases align to TRBD1. V shed 4 bases, J shed 2 bases, and the junction held 4 bases outside the gene matches. Germline V lookup: CDR1 MGHRA, CDR2 YSYEKL. There are 14 residues in the CDR3.